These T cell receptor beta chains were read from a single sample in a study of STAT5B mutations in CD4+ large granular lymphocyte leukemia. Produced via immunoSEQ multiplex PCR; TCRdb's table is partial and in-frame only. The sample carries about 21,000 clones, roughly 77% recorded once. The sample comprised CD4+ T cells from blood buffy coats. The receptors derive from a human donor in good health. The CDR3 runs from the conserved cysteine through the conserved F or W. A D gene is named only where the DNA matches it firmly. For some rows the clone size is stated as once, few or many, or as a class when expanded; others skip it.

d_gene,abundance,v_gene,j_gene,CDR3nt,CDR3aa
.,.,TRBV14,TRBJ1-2,TGTGCCAGCAGCCAAACGACAAGTCCTATTCTCTATGGCTACACCTTC,CASSQTTSPILYGYTF
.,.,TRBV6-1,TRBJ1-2,TGTGCCAGCAGTGAAGGGGAAGCGGGGGCTTATGGCTACACCTTC,CASSEGEAGAYGYTF
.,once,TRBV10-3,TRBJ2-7,TGTGCCATCCAAGACAGCTACGAGCAGTACTTC,CAIQDSYEQYF
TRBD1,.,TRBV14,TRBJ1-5,TGTGCCAGCAGCTTCGGGACAGCATATAGCAATCAGCCCCAGCATTTT,CASSFGTAYSNQPQHF
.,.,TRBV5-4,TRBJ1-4,TGTGCCAGCAGCTTGCAGGGAGGGAATGAAAAACTGTTTTTT,CASSLQGGNEKLFF
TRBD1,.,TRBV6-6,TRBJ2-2,TGTGCCAGCAGTTACCCGGGACAGGAGGAGCTGTTTTTT,CASSYPGQEELFF
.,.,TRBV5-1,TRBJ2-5,TGCGCCAGCAGCTTAGGGGTCCAAGAGACCCAGTACTTC,CASSLGVQETQYF
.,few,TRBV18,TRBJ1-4,TGTGCCAGCTCGCTTACAGGGGAAAAACTGTTTTTT,CASSLTGEKLFF
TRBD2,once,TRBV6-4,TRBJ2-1,TGTGCCAGCAGTGACCTCGCAGGTAGCGGGGGGTACAATGAGCAGTTCTTC,CASSDLAGSGGYNEQFF
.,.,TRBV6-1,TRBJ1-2,TGTGCCAGCAGTGCCAACAGGGTCTATGGCTACACCTTC,CASSANRVYGYTF
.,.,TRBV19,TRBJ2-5,TGTGCCAGTAGTATCGAGGGGTGGAAGACCCAGTACTTC,CASSIEGWKTQYF
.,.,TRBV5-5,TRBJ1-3,TGTGCCAGCAGCTTAGTGCCGACCTCTGGAAACACCATATATTTT,CASSLVPTSGNTIYF
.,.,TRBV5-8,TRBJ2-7,TGTGCCAGCAACAGAGGACAGTCCTACGAGCAGTACTTC,CASNRGQSYEQYF
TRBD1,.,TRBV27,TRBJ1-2,TGTGCCAGCAGTCTCCGGGACAGGGGAAGGAGTTCGTATGGCTACACCTTC,CASSLRDRGRSSYGYTF
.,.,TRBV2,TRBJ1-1,TGTGCCAGCAGCAGGGGCCCGAACACTGAAGCTTTCTTT,CASSRGPNTEAFF
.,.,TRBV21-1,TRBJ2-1,TGTGCCAGCGTACAGAACAATGAGCAGTTCTTC,CASVQNNEQFF
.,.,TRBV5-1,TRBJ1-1,TGCGCCAGCAGCTTGGACGGACAAGGTGAAGCTTTCTTT,CASSLDGQGEAFF
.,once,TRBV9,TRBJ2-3,TGTGCCAGCAGCGCTAGTATTTCGGATACAGATACGCAGTATTTT,CASSASISDTDTQYF
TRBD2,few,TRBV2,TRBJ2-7,TGTGCCAGCAGTGGGGCGGGAGGACCCTACGAGCAGTACTTC,CASSGAGGPYEQYF
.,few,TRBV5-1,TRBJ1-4,TGCGCCAGCCGTCGGGGGTCAACTAATGAAAAACTGTTTTTT,CASRRGSTNEKLFF
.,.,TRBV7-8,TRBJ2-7,TGTGCCAGCAGCTCCAGAGGACTCGCCGTCGGGGAGCAGTACTTC,CASSSRGLAVGEQYF
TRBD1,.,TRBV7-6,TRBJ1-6,TGTGCCAGCAGCTCGGACAGGAAGAATTCACCCCTCCACTTT,CASSSDRKNSPLHF
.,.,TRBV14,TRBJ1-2,TGTGCCAGCAGCCAGGGGGGGTACTACTATGGCTACACCTTC,CASSQGGYYYGYTF
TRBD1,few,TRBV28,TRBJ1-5,TGTGCCAGCATCCCCCAGGGGGCGAGCAATCAGCCCCAGCATTTT,CASIPQGASNQPQHF
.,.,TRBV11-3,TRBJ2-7,TGTGCCAGCAGCTTGGAAGCCAGCGCCGGCTACGAGCAGTACTTC,CASSLEASAGYEQYF
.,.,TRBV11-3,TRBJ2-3,TGTGCCAGCAGCCAAGGGGGGGGGCTCACAGATACGCAGTATTTT,CASSQGGGLTDTQYF
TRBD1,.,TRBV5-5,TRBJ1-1,TGTGCCAGCAGCGGGACAGGGGGAAGCACTGAAGCTTTCTTT,CASSGTGGSTEAFF